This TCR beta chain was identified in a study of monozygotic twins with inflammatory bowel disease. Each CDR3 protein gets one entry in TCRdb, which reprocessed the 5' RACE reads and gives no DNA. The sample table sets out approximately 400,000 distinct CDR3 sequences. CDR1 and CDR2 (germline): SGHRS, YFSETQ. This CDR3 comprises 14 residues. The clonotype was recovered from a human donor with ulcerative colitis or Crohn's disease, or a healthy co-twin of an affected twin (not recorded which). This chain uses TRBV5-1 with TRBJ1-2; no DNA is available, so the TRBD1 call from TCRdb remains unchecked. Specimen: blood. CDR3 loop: CASSWRGEENGYTF.